This is a list of T cell receptor beta chains from one sample in a study of blood T cell repertoires in COVID-19. TCRdb keeps only in-frame clones here, not all; method: immunoSEQ multiplex PCR. Counted here are tens of thousands of clones, around nine tenths occurring once; the ten biggest clones make up 1.2%. Sample: peripheral blood. These receptors were taken from a woman in her sixties with acute or convalescent COVID-19. CDR3s include the opening cysteine and the closing phenylalanine or tryptophan. A D gene is named only where the DNA matches it firmly. The size field is filled for only some rows; it gives once, few, many or a size class.

clone size: -; V gene: TRBV5-4; D gene: -; J gene: TRBJ1-2; CDR3 DNA: TGTGCCAGCAGCTTGGAGAGGCAGGGCAACGGCTACACCTTC; CDR3 protein: CASSLERQGNGYTF
clone size: -; V gene: TRBV7-2; D gene: TRBD2; J gene: TRBJ2-2; CDR3 DNA: TGTGCCAGCAGCTTAATAGCGGGCTCCACCGGGGAGCTGTTTTTT; CDR3 protein: CASSLIAGSTGELFF
clone size: -; V gene: TRBV6-1; D gene: -; J gene: TRBJ1-2; CDR3 DNA: TGTGCCAGCAGTGAACCTCCCGGTGGTGGCTACACCTTC; CDR3 protein: CASSEPPGGGYTF
clone size: -; V gene: TRBV15; D gene: TRBD1; J gene: TRBJ2-5; CDR3 DNA: TGTGCCACCAGCAGCCGACAGGGTACGGTGACCCAGTACTTC; CDR3 protein: CATSSRQGTVTQYF
clone size: -; V gene: TRBV6-2/TRBV6-3; D gene: -; J gene: TRBJ2-1; CDR3 DNA: TGTGCCAGCAGTTCTCCCCCGGGTCCTAGCTACAATGAGCAGTTCTTC; CDR3 protein: CASSSPPGPSYNEQFF
clone size: -; V gene: TRBV27; D gene: -; J gene: TRBJ1-2; CDR3 DNA: TGTGCCAGCAGTTTGCGTTTTTCTAACTATGGCTACACCTTC; CDR3 protein: CASSLRFSNYGYTF
clone size: -; V gene: TRBV10-3; D gene: -; J gene: TRBJ1-2; CDR3 DNA: TGTGCCATCAGTGAGTCGGGCGGGGGCTGGGGATATGGCTACACCTTC; CDR3 protein: CAISESGGGWGYGYTF
clone size: -; V gene: TRBV7-9; D gene: -; J gene: TRBJ2-2; CDR3 DNA: TGTGCCAGCAGCCCAGCGCTGGTCGGGGAGCTGTTTTTT; CDR3 protein: CASSPALVGELFF
clone size: -; V gene: TRBV5-4; D gene: TRBD2; J gene: TRBJ2-5; CDR3 DNA: TGTGCCAGCAGCTTGGATAGCGGGGGGTTCGGGGAGACCCAGTACTTC; CDR3 protein: CASSLDSGGFGETQYF
clone size: -; V gene: TRBV3-1/TRBV3-2; D gene: -; J gene: TRBJ1-3; CDR3 DNA: TGTGCCAGCAGCCAAGGGGACTTAATATCTGGAAACACCATATATTTT; CDR3 protein: CASSQGDLISGNTIYF
clone size: once; V gene: TRBV5-1; D gene: TRBD2; J gene: TRBJ2-1; CDR3 DNA: TGCGCCAGCAGCCCGTGGACTAGTATCGATGAGCAGTTCTTC; CDR3 protein: CASSPWTSIDEQFF
clone size: once; V gene: TRBV6-5; D gene: -; J gene: TRBJ2-2; CDR3 DNA: TGTGCCAGCAGTTACTTCCCAGCGGACACCGGGGAGCTGTTTTTT; CDR3 protein: CASSYFPADTGELFF
clone size: -; V gene: TRBV2; D gene: -; J gene: TRBJ2-1; CDR3 DNA: TGTGCCAGCAGTGGGGCTGGGCATGAGCAGTTCTTC; CDR3 protein: CASSGAGHEQFF
clone size: -; V gene: TRBV5-3; D gene: -; J gene: TRBJ2-1; CDR3 DNA: TGTGCCAGAAGCTTCAGGAGGGGCTCCAAGGGGACCTACAATGAGCAGTTCTTC; CDR3 protein: CARSFRRGSKGTYNEQFF
clone size: -; V gene: TRBV14; D gene: -; J gene: TRBJ1-3; CDR3 DNA: TGTGCCAGCAGCCCACAGGTCTTCTCTGGAAACACCATATATTTT; CDR3 protein: CASSPQVFSGNTIYF
clone size: -; V gene: TRBV27; D gene: TRBD1; J gene: TRBJ1-2; CDR3 DNA: TGTGCCAGCAGTTTATTCGGACAGGGTGCGTCTGGCTACACCTTC; CDR3 protein: CASSLFGQGASGYTF
clone size: -; V gene: TRBV18; D gene: -; J gene: TRBJ2-1; CDR3 DNA: TGTGCCAGCTCACACCGGGATTACTCCTACAATGAGCAGTTCTTC; CDR3 protein: CASSHRDYSYNEQFF
clone size: -; V gene: TRBV2; D gene: TRBD1; J gene: TRBJ1-5; CDR3 DNA: TGTGCCAGCATGAAGGGGGCGGTTAGCAATCAGCCCCAGCATTTT; CDR3 protein: CASMKGAVSNQPQHF
clone size: -; V gene: TRBV11-2; D gene: TRBD1; J gene: TRBJ2-3; CDR3 DNA: TGTGCCAGCAGCAGGACAGGGCCAGATACGCAGTATTTT; CDR3 protein: CASSRTGPDTQYF
clone size: -; V gene: TRBV7-2; D gene: TRBD2; J gene: TRBJ2-4; CDR3 DNA: TGTGCCAGCAGCGACGGACTAGCGGGGAGGGCCAAAAACATTCAGTACTTC; CDR3 protein: CASSDGLAGRAKNIQYF
clone size: few; V gene: TRBV21-1; D gene: -; J gene: TRBJ1-2; CDR3 DNA: TGTGCCAGCAGCAAAGTGAGGACTAGGGTAAGCCGGGGGGGGACCCATGATGGCTACACCTTC; CDR3 protein: CASSKVRTRVSRGGTHDGYTF
clone size: once; V gene: TRBV3-1/TRBV3-2; D gene: -; J gene: TRBJ2-1; CDR3 DNA: TGTGCCAGCAGTCTGAGGGGGTCATACAATGAGCAGTTCTTC; CDR3 protein: CASSLRGSYNEQFF
clone size: -; V gene: TRBV5-1; D gene: TRBD1; J gene: TRBJ2-1; CDR3 DNA: TGCGCCAGCAGCTTGCCGGACAGGTCGGATGAGCAGTTCTTC; CDR3 protein: CASSLPDRSDEQFF
clone size: -; V gene: TRBV5-4; D gene: -; J gene: TRBJ1-1; CDR3 DNA: TGTGCCAGCAGCTTGGCCGCAGGAATGAACACTGAAGCTTTCTTT; CDR3 protein: CASSLAAGMNTEAFF
clone size: -; V gene: TRBV5-1; D gene: -; J gene: TRBJ2-3; CDR3 DNA: TGCGCCAGCAAGACAGGAGTGAGCACAGATACGCAGTATTTT; CDR3 protein: CASKTGVSTDTQYF
clone size: -; V gene: TRBV19; D gene: TRBD1; J gene: TRBJ1-1; CDR3 DNA: TGTGCCAGTAGCCACAGGGGGCGCAGCACTGAAGCTTTCTTT; CDR3 protein: CASSHRGRSTEAFF
clone size: -; V gene: TRBV4-1; D gene: TRBD1; J gene: TRBJ2-2; CDR3 DNA: TGCGCCAGCAGCCAAGTAAGGGGGACAGCGAACACCGGGGAGCTGTTTTTT; CDR3 protein: CASSQVRGTANTGELFF
clone size: -; V gene: TRBV7-2; D gene: -; J gene: TRBJ1-3; CDR3 DNA: TGTGCCAGCAAAATCGGTGGAAACACCATATATTTT; CDR3 protein: CASKIGGNTIYF
clone size: once; V gene: TRBV18; D gene: TRBD1; J gene: TRBJ2-3; CDR3 DNA: TGTGCCAGCTCACCGACAGGGGTCACAGATACGCAGTATTTT; CDR3 protein: CASSPTGVTDTQYF
clone size: -; V gene: TRBV19; D gene: TRBD1; J gene: TRBJ2-2; CDR3 DNA: TGTGCCAGTAGTAGGAGGACAGGACTGTACACCGGGGAGCTGTTTTTT; CDR3 protein: CASSRRTGLYTGELFF
clone size: -; V gene: TRBV28; D gene: -; J gene: TRBJ1-2; CDR3 DNA: TGTGCCAGCGCGACCCAGGACAGAAACTATGGCTACACCTTC; CDR3 protein: CASATQDRNYGYTF
clone size: -; V gene: TRBV7-2; D gene: -; J gene: TRBJ2-2; CDR3 DNA: TGTGCCAGCAGCTTAGGCGCTAGCCCCGGGGAGCTGTTTTTT; CDR3 protein: CASSLGASPGELFF
clone size: -; V gene: TRBV5-4; D gene: -; J gene: TRBJ1-5; CDR3 DNA: TGTGCCAGCAGCTTGCAGGGGAGTACTCAGCCCCAGCATTTT; CDR3 protein: CASSLQGSTQPQHF
clone size: -; V gene: TRBV7-8; D gene: TRBD1; J gene: TRBJ1-3; CDR3 DNA: TGTGCCAGCAGCACTCCGGGACAGGGTGACACCATATATTTT; CDR3 protein: CASSTPGQGDTIYF
clone size: -; V gene: TRBV6-5; D gene: -; J gene: TRBJ1-3; CDR3 DNA: TGTGCCACGCGATCGGGAAACACCATATATTTT; CDR3 protein: CATRSGNTIYF
clone size: -; V gene: TRBV11-2; D gene: -; J gene: TRBJ1-2; CDR3 DNA: TGTGCCAGCAGCTCCACAGACGTCTACACCTTC; CDR3 protein: CASSSTDVYTF
clone size: -; V gene: TRBV2; D gene: -; J gene: TRBJ2-1; CDR3 DNA: TGTGCCAGCAGTGAGCAGCGAAATGAGCAGTTCTTC; CDR3 protein: CASSEQRNEQFF
clone size: -; V gene: TRBV7-9; D gene: -; J gene: TRBJ1-6; CDR3 DNA: TGTGCCAGCAGCTTAGCTGTAGATGCCCTCCACTTT; CDR3 protein: CASSLAVDALHF
clone size: -; V gene: TRBV7-2; D gene: TRBD2; J gene: TRBJ2-3; CDR3 DNA: TGTGCCAGCAGCTTAGCTCCAGCGGGAGGGTCAGCAGATACGCAGTATTTT; CDR3 protein: CASSLAPAGGSADTQYF
clone size: once; V gene: TRBV27; D gene: TRBD1; J gene: TRBJ2-5; CDR3 DNA: TGTGCCAGCAGTCACCGGACAGGCCGCCAAGAGACCCAGTACTTC; CDR3 protein: CASSHRTGRQETQYF
clone size: -; V gene: TRBV12-3/TRBV12-4; D gene: -; J gene: TRBJ2-1; CDR3 DNA: TGTGCCAGCAGTTTCTCTAATGAGCAGTTCTTC; CDR3 protein: CASSFSNEQFF
clone size: -; V gene: TRBV6-5; D gene: -; J gene: TRBJ1-6; CDR3 DNA: TGTGCCAGCAGCAGGGGAGTAGGTGATTCACCCCTCCACTTT; CDR3 protein: CASSRGVGDSPLHF
clone size: -; V gene: TRBV7-3; D gene: -; J gene: TRBJ2-5; CDR3 DNA: TGTGCCAGCAGCCCCTCCGGGGGCCAAGAGACCCAGTACTTC; CDR3 protein: CASSPSGGQETQYF
clone size: -; V gene: TRBV19; D gene: TRBD2; J gene: TRBJ2-1; CDR3 DNA: TGTGCCAGTAGTGCCTTCTTCGTGGCGGGAGGGTTCAATGAGCAGTTCTTC; CDR3 protein: CASSAFFVAGGFNEQFF
clone size: -; V gene: TRBV28; D gene: -; J gene: TRBJ1-2; CDR3 DNA: TGTGCCAGCAGTTTAACAGGGAAAAACTATGGCTACACCTTC; CDR3 protein: CASSLTGKNYGYTF
clone size: -; V gene: TRBV28; D gene: -; J gene: TRBJ1-1; CDR3 DNA: TGTGCCAGCACTACGGGGGGCTGGACTGAAGCTTTCTTT; CDR3 protein: CASTTGGWTEAFF